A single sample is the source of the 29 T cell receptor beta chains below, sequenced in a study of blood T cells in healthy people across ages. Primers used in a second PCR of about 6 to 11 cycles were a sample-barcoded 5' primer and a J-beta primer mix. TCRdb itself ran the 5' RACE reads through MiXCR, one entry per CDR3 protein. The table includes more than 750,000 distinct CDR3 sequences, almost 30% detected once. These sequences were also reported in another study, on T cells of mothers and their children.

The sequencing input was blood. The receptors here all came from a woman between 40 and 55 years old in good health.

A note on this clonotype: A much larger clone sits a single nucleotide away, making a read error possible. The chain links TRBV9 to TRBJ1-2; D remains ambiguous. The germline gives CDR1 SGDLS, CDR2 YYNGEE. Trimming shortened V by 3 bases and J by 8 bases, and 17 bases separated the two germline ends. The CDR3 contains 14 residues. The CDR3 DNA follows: TGTGCCAGCAGCGCTCGGGTCGGGGAGCAAGGCTACACCTTC. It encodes CASSARVGEQGYTF.

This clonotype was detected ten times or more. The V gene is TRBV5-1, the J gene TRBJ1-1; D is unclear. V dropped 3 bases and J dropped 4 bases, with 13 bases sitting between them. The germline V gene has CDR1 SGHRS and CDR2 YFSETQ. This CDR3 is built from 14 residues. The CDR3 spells CASSSRGGSTEAFF. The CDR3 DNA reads TGCGCCAGCAGCTCCCGGGGAGGGAGCACTGAAGCTTTCTTT.

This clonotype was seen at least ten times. The CDR3 DNA reads as TGTGCCAGCAGCTTTCGTACAGACTTTAGCACAGATACGCAGTATTTT. Amino acid sequence: CASSFRTDFSTDTQYF. This sequence joins TRBV5-6 and TRBJ2-3; D remains ambiguous. CDR1 and CDR2 (germline): SGHDT, YYEEEE. Trimming took off 2 bases at V and 0 bases at J, with 13 bases between the two ends. The length of the CDR3 is 16 residues.

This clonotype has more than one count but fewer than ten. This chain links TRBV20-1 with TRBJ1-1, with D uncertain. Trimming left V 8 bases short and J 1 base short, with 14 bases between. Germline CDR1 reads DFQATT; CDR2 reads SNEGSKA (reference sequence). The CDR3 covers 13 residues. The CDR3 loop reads CSTESPGNTEAFF. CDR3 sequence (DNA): TGCAGTACCGAGTCCCCGGGGAACACTGAAGCTTTCTTT.

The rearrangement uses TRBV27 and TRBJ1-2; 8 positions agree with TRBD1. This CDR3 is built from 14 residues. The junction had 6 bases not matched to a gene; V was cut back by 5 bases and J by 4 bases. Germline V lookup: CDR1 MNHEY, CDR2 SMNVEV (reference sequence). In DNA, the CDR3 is TGTGCCAGCAGTACCCGGACAGGGTCCTATGGCTACACCTTC. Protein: CASSTRTGSYGYTF.

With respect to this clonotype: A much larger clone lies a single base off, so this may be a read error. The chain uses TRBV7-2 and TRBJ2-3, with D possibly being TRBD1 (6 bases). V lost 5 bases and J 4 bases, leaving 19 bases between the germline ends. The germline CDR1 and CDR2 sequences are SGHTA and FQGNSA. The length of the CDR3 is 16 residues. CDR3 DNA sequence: TGTGCCAGCAGCCAACAGGGCCTTATTGGCGCAGATACGCAGTATTTT. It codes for CASSQQGLIGADTQYF.

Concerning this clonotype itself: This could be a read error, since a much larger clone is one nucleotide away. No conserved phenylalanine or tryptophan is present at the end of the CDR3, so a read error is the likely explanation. CDR3 residues: CASSSGTGHYNEQFC. The CDR3 DNA follows: TGTGCCAGCAGTTCCGGGACAGGCCACTACAATGAGCAGTTCTGC. The V call is TRBV12-3 or TRBV12-4, the J call TRBJ2-1; 8 nucleotides agree with TRBD1. The CDR3 consists of 15 residues. V dropped 4 bases and J dropped 3; count of bases not matched to a gene: 5.

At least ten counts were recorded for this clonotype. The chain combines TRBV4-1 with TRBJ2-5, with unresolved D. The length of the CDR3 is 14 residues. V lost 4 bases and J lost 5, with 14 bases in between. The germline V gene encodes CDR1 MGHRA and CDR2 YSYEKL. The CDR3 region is CASSPPLGSETQYF. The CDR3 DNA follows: TGCGCCAGCAGCCCCCCTTTAGGATCCGAGACCCAGTACTTC.

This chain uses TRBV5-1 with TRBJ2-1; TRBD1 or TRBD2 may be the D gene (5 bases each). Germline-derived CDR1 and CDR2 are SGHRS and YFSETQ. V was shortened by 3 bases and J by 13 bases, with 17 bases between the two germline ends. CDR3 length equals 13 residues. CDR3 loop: CASSWARLGEQFF. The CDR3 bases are TGCGCCAGCAGCTGGGCACGATTGGGGGAACAGTTCTTC. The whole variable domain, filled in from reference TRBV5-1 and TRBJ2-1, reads KAGVTQTPRYLIKTRGQQVTLSCSPISGHRSVSWYQQTPGQGLQFLFEYFSETQRNKGNFPGRFSGRQFSNSRSEMNVSTLELGDSALYLCASSWARLGEQFFGPGTRLTVL.

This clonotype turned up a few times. CDR3 in amino acids: CASSPRLAGIQNTGELFF. DNA for the CDR3: TGTGCCAGCAGCCCCAGACTAGCGGGGATACAAAACACCGGGGAGCTGTTTTTT. The rearrangement links TRBV12-3 or TRBV12-4 to TRBJ2-2, with 11 bases matching TRBD2. Trimming took 6 bases from V and 2 from J; bases not matched to a gene: 11. CDR3 length equals 18 residues.

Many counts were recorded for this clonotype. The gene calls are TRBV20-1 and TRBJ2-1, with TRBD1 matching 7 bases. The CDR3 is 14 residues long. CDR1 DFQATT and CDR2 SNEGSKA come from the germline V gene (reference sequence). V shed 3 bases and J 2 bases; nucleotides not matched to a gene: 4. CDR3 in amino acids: CSARRQGPYNEQFF. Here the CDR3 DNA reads TGCAGTGCTAGGCGACAGGGCCCCTACAATGAGCAGTTCTTC.

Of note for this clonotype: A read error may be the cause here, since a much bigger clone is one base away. In nucleotides, the CDR3 is TGCAGTGCTACCAGGGCACCCTCCACCGGGAAGCTGTTTTTT. It yields the protein CSATRAPSTGKLFF. The rearrangement uses TRBV20-1 and TRBJ2-2; the D gene could be TRBD1 or TRBD2 (5 bases each). The CDR3 covers 14 residues. The germline V gene encodes CDR1 DFQATT and CDR2 SNEGSKA (reference sequence).

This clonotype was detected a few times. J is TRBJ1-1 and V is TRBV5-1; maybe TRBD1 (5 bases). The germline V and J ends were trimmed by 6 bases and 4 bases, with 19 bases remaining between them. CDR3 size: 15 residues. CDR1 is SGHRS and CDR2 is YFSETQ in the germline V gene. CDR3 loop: CASTRGGEGSTEAFF. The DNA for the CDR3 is TGCGCCAGCACCAGAGGAGGGGAAGGGTCCACTGAAGCTTTCTTT. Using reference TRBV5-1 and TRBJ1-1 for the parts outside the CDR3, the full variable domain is KAGVTQTPRYLIKTRGQQVTLSCSPISGHRSVSWYQQTPGQGLQFLFEYFSETQRNKGNFPGRFSGRQFSNSRSEMNVSTLELGDSALYLCASTRGGEGSTEAFFGQGTRLTVV.

CDR3 nucleotides: TGTGCCAGTAGTGTCGGGGGGGCCTACTACGAGCAGTACTTC. Translation gives CASSVGGAYYEQYF. This chain connects TRBV19 to TRBJ2-5; TRBD2 matches 8 bases. The better agreement between TRBJ2-7 and the DNA end casts doubt on the J call. Germline CDR1 is LNHDA and CDR2 is SQIVND (reference sequence). The CDR3 is 14 amino acids.

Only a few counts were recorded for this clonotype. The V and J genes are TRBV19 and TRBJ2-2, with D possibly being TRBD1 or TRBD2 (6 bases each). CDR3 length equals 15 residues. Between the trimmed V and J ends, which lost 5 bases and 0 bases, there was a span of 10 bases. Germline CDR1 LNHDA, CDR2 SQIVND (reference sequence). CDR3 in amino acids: CASSLGGPNTGELFF. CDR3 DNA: TGTGCCAGTAGTTTAGGGGGGCCGAACACCGGGGAGCTGTTTTTT.

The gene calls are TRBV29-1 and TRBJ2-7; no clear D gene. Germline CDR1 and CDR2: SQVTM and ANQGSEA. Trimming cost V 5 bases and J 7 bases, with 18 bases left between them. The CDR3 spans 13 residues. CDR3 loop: CSVRVDTFGEQYF. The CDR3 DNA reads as TGCAGCGTTCGGGTCGACACCTTTGGTGAGCAGTACTTC.

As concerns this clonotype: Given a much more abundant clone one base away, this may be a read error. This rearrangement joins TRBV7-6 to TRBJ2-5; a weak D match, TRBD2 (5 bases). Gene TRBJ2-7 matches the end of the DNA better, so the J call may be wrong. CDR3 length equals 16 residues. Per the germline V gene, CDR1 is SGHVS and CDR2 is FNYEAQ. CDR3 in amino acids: CASSPRRGSCFYEQYF. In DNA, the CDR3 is TGTGCCAGCAGCCCCCGGCGAGGGTCATGCTTTTACGAGCAGTACTTC.

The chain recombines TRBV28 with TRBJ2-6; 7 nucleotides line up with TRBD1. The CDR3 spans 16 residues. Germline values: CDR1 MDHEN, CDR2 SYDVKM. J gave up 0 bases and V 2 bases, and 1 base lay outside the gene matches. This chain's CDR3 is CASSLQGVSGANVLTF. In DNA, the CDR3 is TGTGCCAGCAGTTTACAGGGGGTCTCTGGGGCCAACGTCCTGACTTTC.

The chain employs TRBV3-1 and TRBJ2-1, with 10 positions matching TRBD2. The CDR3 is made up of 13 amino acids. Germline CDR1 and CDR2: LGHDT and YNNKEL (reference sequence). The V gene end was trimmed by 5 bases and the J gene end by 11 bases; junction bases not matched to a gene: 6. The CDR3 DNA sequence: TGTGCCAGCAGCGGACCTAGCGGGGGACAGCAGTTCTTC. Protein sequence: CASSGPSGGQQFF.

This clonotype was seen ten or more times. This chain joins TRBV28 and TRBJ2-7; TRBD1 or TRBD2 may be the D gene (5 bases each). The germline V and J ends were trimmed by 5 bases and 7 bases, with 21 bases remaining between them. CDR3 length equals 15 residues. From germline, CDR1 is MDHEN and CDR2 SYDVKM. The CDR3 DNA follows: TGTGCCAGCAGTCCCCCCCGGGCAGGGACCGGGGAGCAGTACTTC. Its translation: CASSPPRAGTGEQYF.

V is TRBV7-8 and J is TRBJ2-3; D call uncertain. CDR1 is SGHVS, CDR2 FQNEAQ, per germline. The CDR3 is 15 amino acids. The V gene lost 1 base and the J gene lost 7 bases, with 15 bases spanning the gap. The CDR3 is CASSLDVRVENTQYF. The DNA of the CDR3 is TGTGCCAGCAGCTTAGACGTACGGGTGGAAAATACGCAGTATTTT.

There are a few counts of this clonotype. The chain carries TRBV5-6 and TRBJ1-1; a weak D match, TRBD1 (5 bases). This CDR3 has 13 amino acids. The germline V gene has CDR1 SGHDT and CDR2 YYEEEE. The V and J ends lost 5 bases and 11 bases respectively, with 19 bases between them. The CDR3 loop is CASSPGPQAEAFF. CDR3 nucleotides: TGTGCCAGCAGTCCGGGACCCCAGGCGGAGGCTTTCTTT.

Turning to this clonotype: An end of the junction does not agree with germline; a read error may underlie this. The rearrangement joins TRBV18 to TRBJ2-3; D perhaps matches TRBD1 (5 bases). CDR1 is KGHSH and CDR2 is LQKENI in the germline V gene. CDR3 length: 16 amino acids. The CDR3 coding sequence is TGTGCCAGCTTCACCGGTCTATTACAGAACACAGGTACGCAGTATTTT. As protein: CASFTGLLQNTGTQYF.

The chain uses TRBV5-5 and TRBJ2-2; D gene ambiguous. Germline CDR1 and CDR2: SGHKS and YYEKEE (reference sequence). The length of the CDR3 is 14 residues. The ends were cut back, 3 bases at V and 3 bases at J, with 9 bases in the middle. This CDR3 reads CASSSTADTGELFF. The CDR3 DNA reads TGTGCCAGCAGCTCCACAGCCGACACCGGGGAGCTGTTTTTT. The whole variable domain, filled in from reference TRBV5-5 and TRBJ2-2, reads DAGVTQSPTHLIKTRGQQVTLRCSPISGHKSVSWYQQVLGQGPQFIFQYYEKEERGRGNFPDRFSARQFPNYSSELNVNALLLGDSALYLCASSSTADTGELFFGEGSRLTVL.

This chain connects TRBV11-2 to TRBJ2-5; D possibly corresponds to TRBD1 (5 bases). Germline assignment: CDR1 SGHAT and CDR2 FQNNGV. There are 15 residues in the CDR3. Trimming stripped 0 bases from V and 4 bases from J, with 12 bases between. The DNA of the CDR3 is TGTGCCAGCAGCTTAGACAGGGTCGTTGGAGAGACCCAGTACTTC. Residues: CASSLDRVVGETQYF. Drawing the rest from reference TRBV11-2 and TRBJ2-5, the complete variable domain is EAGVAQSPRYKIIEKRQSVAFWCNPISGHATLYWYQQILGQGPKLLIQFQNNGVVDDSQLPKDRFSAERLKGVDSTLKIQPAKLEDSAVYLCASSLDRVVGETQYFGPGTRLLVL.

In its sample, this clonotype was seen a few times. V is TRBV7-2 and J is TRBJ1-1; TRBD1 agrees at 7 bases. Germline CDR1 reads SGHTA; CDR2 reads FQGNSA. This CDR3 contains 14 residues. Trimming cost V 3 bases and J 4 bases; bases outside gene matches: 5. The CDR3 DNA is TGTGCCAGCAGCTTGGCGACAGGGTCCACTGAAGCTTTCTTT. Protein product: CASSLATGSTEAFF.

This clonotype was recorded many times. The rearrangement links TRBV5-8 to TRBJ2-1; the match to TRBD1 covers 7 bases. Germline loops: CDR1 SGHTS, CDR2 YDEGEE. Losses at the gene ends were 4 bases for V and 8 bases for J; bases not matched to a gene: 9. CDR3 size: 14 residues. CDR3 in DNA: TGTGCCAGCAGCATAGAGACAGGGTCGGATGAGCAGTTCTTC. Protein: CASSIETGSDEQFF.

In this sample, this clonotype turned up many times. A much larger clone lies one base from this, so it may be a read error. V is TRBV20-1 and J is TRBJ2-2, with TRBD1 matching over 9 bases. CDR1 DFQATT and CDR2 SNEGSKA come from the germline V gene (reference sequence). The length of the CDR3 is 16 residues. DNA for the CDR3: TGCAGTGCTAGAAATCCGACAGGGGGGGACACCGGGGAGCGGTTTTTT. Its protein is CSARNPTGGDTGERFF.

CDR3 sequence reads: CASSTGQGVSGQYF. The DNA of the CDR3 is TGTGCCAGCAGTACGGGACAGGGGGTATCCGGGCAGTACTTC. The rearrangement joins TRBV28 to TRBJ2-4, with 11 positions matching TRBD1. The germline V gene encodes CDR1 MDHEN and CDR2 SYDVKM. The CDR3 is made up of 14 amino acids. With 5 bases clipped from V and 13 bases from J, the junction kept 10 bases outside the gene matches.